The T cell receptor beta chain described here comes from a study of T cell responses to AZD1222 COVID-19 vaccine. The study, taken as a whole, reports: Close to half of spike-specific TCRs reportedly recognize unmutated variant regions. A mostly white British donor set with more females was recruited, and clonal diversity was possibly underestimated. Researchers report vaccine-associated CD4 TCRs spanning spike, with dominance at 160-218 and 743-854. Repertoire sampling occurred only after the peak T cell response.

Comments on this clone: Its antigen is unidentified.

Germline CDR1 reads MDHEN; CDR2 reads SYDVKM. This CDR3 has 12 amino acids. The V end lost 3 bases, the J end lost 8 bases, and 10 bases lay between the germline ends. Using immunoSEQ multiplex PCR, the repertoire was profiled, and TCRdb retains in-frame clones only, with some absent. The table lists roughly 120,000 clones, approximately 85% of them singletons, with more than 3% in the top ten. The sequence derives from an adult in good health. The chain combines TRBV28 with TRBJ1-2, with D possibly being TRBD1 (5 bases). This specimen was peripheral blood, taken on day 0 of MenACWY control vaccination. The CDR3 DNA reads TGTGCCAGCAGTTTCGGGCAGGGAGGCTACACCTTC. Translation gives CASSFGQGGYTF.